This TCR beta chain came from a study of T cells in Graves' hyperthyroidism and ophthalmopathy. The sample holds many counts of this clonotype. The CDR3 is 15 residues long. The V gene end was trimmed by 4 bases and the J gene end by 4 bases; junction bases not matched to a gene: 6. In germline, CDR1 is MNHEY, CDR2 SVGEGT. Template material for amplifying TCR beta CDR3 regions consisted of RNA transcripts. The HTBI set primed first-round TCR CDR3 RT-PCR. A single record per CDR3 protein comes from TCRdb applying MiXCR to the multiplex PCR reads. The sample has 650,000 to 750,000 distinct CDR3 sequences; 12% to 15% are singletons.

This sequence was found in a woman under 30 with Graves' hyperthyroidism. The chain is built from TRBV6-2 or TRBV6-3 and TRBJ2-7; 11 nucleotides line up with TRBD2. The sequencing sample was made of blood. CDR3 amino acids: CASSSPGLAVYEQYF. The CDR3 nucleotides are TGTGCCAGCAGTTCACCGGGACTAGCGGTTTACGAGCAGTACTTC.